This T cell receptor (beta chain) was obtained from a study of blood T cell repertoires in COVID-19. Across the whole study: From the United States, Italy and Spain came samples of acute and convalescent COVID-19. Sources were T cells, B-cell-depleted T cells, or PBMCs; the material itself was cDNA or gDNA.

Deletions cut 8 bases from V and 1 base from J, with 14 bases between. The CDR3 extends over 14 amino acids. Per germline, CDR1 KGHSH and CDR2 LQKENI. Original processing methods: Estimated nucleated cell counts came from reference gene primer amplification. Produced via immunoSEQ multiplex PCR; TCRdb's table is partial and in-frame only. Clone size and the V and J calls come from that table; the DNA yielded D and trimming. Of some 110,000 clones listed, roughly 87% are singletons. The chain couples TRBV18 to TRBJ2-5, with a weak D call TRBD1 (6 bases). The sample consisted of peripheral blood. The receptor comes from a human donor in a cohort sampled during active COVID-19. As DNA, the CDR3 is TGTGCCAGCAGACCGAGGACAGCCCAAGAGACCCAGTACTTC. Translation: CASRPRTAQETQYF.